This note documents a single T cell receptor (beta chain) sequence. The source of the sample is a study of identical twins. TCRdb used MiXCR to reprocess the 5' RACE reads, holding one entry per CDR3 protein. The sample consists of roughly 630,000 distinct CDR3 sequences, just over 7% of them appearing once. CDR1 is LNHDA, CDR2 SQIVND, per germline (reference sequence). The CDR3 length is 14 residues. V dropped 7 bases and J dropped 0 bases, with 10 bases sitting between them. These data are also associated with another study on yellow fever vaccine responses in identical twins.

The sequence was obtained from a woman between 18 and 30 years old in good health. Sequences were obtained from PBMCs. The rearrangement uses TRBV19 and TRBJ1-3; D is unresolved. CDR3 region: CASTPASSGNTIYF. CDR3 nucleotides: TGTGCCAGTACTCCAGCGAGCTCTGGAAACACCATATATTTT. Combining the CDR3 with reference TRBV19 and TRBJ1-3 gives the whole variable domain DGGITQSPKYLFRKEGQNVTLSCEQNLNHDAMYWYRQDPGQGLRLIYYSQIVNDFQKGDIAEGYSVSREKKESFPLTVTSAQKNPTAFYLCASTPASSGNTIYFGEGSWLTVV.